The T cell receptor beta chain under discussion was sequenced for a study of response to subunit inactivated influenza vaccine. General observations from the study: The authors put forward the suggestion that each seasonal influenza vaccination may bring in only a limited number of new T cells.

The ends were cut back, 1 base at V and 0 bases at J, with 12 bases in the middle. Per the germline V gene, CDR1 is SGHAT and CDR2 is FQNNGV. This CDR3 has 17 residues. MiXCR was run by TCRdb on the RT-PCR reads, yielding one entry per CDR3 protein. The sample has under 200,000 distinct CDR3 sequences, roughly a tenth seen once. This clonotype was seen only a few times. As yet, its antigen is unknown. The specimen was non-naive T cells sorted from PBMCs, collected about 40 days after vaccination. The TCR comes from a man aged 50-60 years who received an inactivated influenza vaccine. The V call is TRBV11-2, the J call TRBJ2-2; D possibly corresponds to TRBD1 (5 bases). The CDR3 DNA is TGTGCCAGCAGCTTAGTATCTGGACACACGAACACCGGGGAGCTGTTTTTT. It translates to CASSLVSGHTNTGELFF.